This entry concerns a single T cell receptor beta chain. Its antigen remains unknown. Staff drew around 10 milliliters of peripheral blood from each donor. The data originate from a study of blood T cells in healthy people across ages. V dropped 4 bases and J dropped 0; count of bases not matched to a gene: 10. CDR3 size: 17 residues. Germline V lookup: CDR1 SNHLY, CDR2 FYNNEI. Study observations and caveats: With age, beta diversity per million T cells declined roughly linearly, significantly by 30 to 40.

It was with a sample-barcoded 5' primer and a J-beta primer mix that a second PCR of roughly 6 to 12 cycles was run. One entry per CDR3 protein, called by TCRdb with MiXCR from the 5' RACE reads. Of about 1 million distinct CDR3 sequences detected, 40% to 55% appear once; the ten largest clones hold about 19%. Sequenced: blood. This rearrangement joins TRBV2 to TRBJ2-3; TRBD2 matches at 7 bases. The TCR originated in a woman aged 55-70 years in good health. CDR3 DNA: TGTGCCAGCAGTGGATCTAGCGGCCTGACTAGCACAGATACGCAGTATTTT. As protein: CASSGSSGLTSTDTQYF.